The 15 T cell receptor beta chains below all came from one sample that was sequenced in a study of Ad26.COV2.S vaccination and SARS-CoV-2 variants. Sequencing was performed with immunoSEQ multiplex PCR; in TCRdb, only in-frame clones are kept and a portion is missing. The repertoire holds some 240,000 clones, with roughly nine tenths as singletons. Specified treatment: around 19 received Ad26.COV2.S at low or high dose, single or two shots; a few received placebo; per-sample allocation not given. The samples date from day 63 after the first vaccine or placebo injection. This material consisted of peripheral blood, taken in a trial of Ad26.COV2.S vaccine versus placebo. These receptors were taken from a person between 18 and 59 years old who received the Ad26.COV2.S COVID-19 vaccine or a placebo.

This clone was recorded only once. The gene calls are TRBV19 and TRBJ2-3; 8 bases line up with TRBD2. In germline, CDR1 is LNHDA, CDR2 SQIVND (reference sequence). CDR3 length: 17 residues. V shed 4 bases, J shed 6 bases, and the junction held 15 bases outside the gene matches. The chain's CDR3 is CASSTSNFGLATDTQYF. The DNA for the CDR3 is TGTGCCAGTAGTACGTCAAATTTCGGACTAGCAACGGATACGCAGTATTTT.

The J gene is TRBJ1-2, the V gene TRBV18; no firm D call. This CDR3 spans 13 amino acids. Per the germline V gene, CDR1 is KGHSH and CDR2 is LQKENI. V was trimmed by 1 base and J by 1 base, leaving 4 bases between them. The CDR3 reads CASSPRGNYGYTF. CDR3 DNA sequence: TGTGCCAGCTCACCACGGGGTAACTATGGCTACACCTTC.

The V and J genes are TRBV7-9 and TRBJ1-1; 10 nucleotides agree with TRBD1. The V gene's germline CDR1 is SEHNR and CDR2 FQNEAQ (reference sequence). The CDR3 is made up of 15 amino acids. The V and J ends lost 5 bases and 5 bases, in that order; junction bases with no gene match: 8. The CDR3 nucleotides read TGTGCCAGCAGCCCCGGGACAGGGGTTTGGACTGAAGCTTTCTTT. Translation gives CASSPGTGVWTEAFF.

CDR3 sequence reads: CASSAQNNNSPLHF. CDR3 nucleotide sequence: TGTGCCAGCTCGGCACAAAATAATAATTCACCCCTCCACTTT. V and J are TRBV18 and TRBJ1-6; D remains ambiguous. The CDR3 is 14 amino acids. The germline V gene has CDR1 KGHSH and CDR2 LQKENI. The V end lost 6 bases, the J end lost 5 bases, and 11 bases lay between the germline ends.

The chain is built from TRBV6-5 and TRBJ2-1; 13 bases fit TRBD2. Germline trimming cut 6 bases from V and 12 bases from J; bases unmatched to any gene: 11. Germline V gives CDR1 MNHEY, CDR2 SVGAGI. The length of the CDR3 is 15 residues. The CDR3 nucleotides read TGTGCCAGCAGGGCTGAACTAGCGGGAGGGCCACGGCAGTTCTTC. It encodes CASRAELAGGPRQFF.

The chain recombines TRBV6-2 or TRBV6-3 with TRBJ2-2, with no clear D. Trimming shortened V by 0 bases and J by 6 bases, and 2 bases separated the two germline ends. The germline gives CDR1 MNHEY, CDR2 SVGEGT. There are 12 residues in the CDR3. In nucleotides, the CDR3 is TGTGCCAGCAGTTACTCGCCCGGGGAGCTGTTTTTT. Translated, it gives CASSYSPGELFF.

The CDR3 DNA sequence: TGCGCCAGCAGCCCTGCAGCTGGCCCAGTACAAGGCTACACCTTC. Encoded protein: CASSPAAGPVQGYTF. This chain links TRBV5-1 with TRBJ1-2; D uncertain. This CDR3 has 15 amino acids. The V end lost 4 bases, the J end lost 8 bases, and 21 bases lay between the germline ends. Germline-derived CDR1 and CDR2 are SGHRS and YFSETQ.

The chain links TRBV14 to TRBJ2-7; D gene uncertain. The length of the CDR3 is 13 residues. Trimming pared 1 base from V and 6 bases from J, leaving 10 bases between. Germline CDR1 SGHDN, CDR2 FVKESK. The CDR3: CASSQGFAAEQYV. DNA of the CDR3: TGTGCCAGCAGCCAAGGGTTCGCGGCCGAGCAGTACGTC.

V gene TRBV7-2 combines with J gene TRBJ1-3; unclear D gene. The CDR3 length is 13 residues. V shed 2 bases and J shed 3 bases, with 5 bases lying between them. CDR1 SGHTA and CDR2 FQGNSA come from the germline V gene. CDR3 DNA: TGTGCCAGCAGCTTACCAGGTGGAAACACCATATATTTT. Translated: CASSLPGGNTIYF.

The rearrangement uses TRBV27 and TRBJ1-5; possible D gene TRBD1, 5 bases. V was cut by 6 bases and J by 9 bases, with 18 bases left in between. This CDR3 is built from 14 residues. Germline assignment: CDR1 MNHEY and CDR2 SMNVEV (reference sequence). The CDR3 loop is CASRMGGVLGPQHF. In DNA form, the CDR3 reads TGTGCCAGCAGGATGGGGGGGGTCTTAGGGCCCCAGCATTTT.

The chain combines TRBV4-2 with TRBJ2-7; D is possibly TRBD1 (6 bases). Germline V lookup: CDR1 LGHNA, CDR2 YNFKEQ. The V end lost 4 bases, the J end lost 3 bases, and 19 bases lay between the germline ends. The CDR3 consists of 16 residues. CDR3 sequence reads: CASSRSITGRGYEQYF. In DNA, the CDR3 is TGTGCCAGCAGCCGGAGCATAACGGGCAGGGGCTACGAGCAGTACTTC.

This chain links TRBV29-1 with TRBJ2-2, with 9 bases aligning to TRBD2. The germline CDR1 and CDR2 sequences are SQVTM and ANQGSEA. This CDR3 contains 15 residues. The junction had 7 bases not matched to a gene; V was cut back by 6 bases and J by 2 bases. The CDR3 DNA reads TGCAGCGTCCAGGGTCTAGCGGGAAACACCGGGGAGCTGTTTTTT. This translates into CSVQGLAGNTGELFF.

The chain joins TRBV5-1 to TRBJ1-2; 7 bases line up with TRBD1. V shed 4 bases, J shed 0 bases, and the junction held 6 bases outside the gene matches. The CDR3 covers 15 residues. Germline CDR1 SGHRS, CDR2 YFSETQ. CDR3 DNA: TGCGCCAGCAGCCCGGGGACAGTAGCTAACTATGGCTACACCTTC. This codes for CASSPGTVANYGYTF. The variable domain in full, with the rest retrieved from reference TRBV5-1 and TRBJ1-2, is KAGVTQTPRYLIKTRGQQVTLSCSPISGHRSVSWYQQTPGQGLQFLFEYFSETQRNKGNFPGRFSGRQFSNSRSEMNVSTLELGDSALYLCASSPGTVANYGYTFGSGTRLTVV.

The V call is TRBV7-8, the J call TRBJ2-1, with 9 bases fitting TRBD2. Germline CDR1 SGHVS, CDR2 FQNEAQ. Germline trimming cut 5 bases from V and 4 bases from J; bases unmatched to any gene: 15. This CDR3 is built from 18 residues. Here the CDR3 reads CASSDRDWGAGGYNEQFF. The CDR3, as DNA: TGTGCCAGCAGCGACCGGGACTGGGGGGCGGGAGGGTACAATGAGCAGTTCTTC.

The V and J genes are TRBV24-1 and TRBJ1-5, with a weak D call TRBD1 (5 bases). V was pared by 11 bases and J by 2 bases, with 12 bases between. The CDR3 has 13 residues. CDR1 is KGHDR, CDR2 SFDVKD, per germline. The CDR3 reads CASQGRGNQPQHF. In nucleotides, the CDR3 is TGTGCCAGTCAGGGCCGGGGCAATCAGCCCCAGCATTTT.